These 31 T cell receptor beta chains were all obtained from the same sample, sequenced in a study of T cell responses to AZD1222 COVID-19 vaccine. Data came from immunoSEQ multiplex PCR; TCRdb stores just in-frame clones and leaves some out. Here the sample spans some 40,000 clones, around 80% being singletons. The source material was peripheral blood, sampled on day 0 of AZD1222 vaccination. These receptor sequences come from an adult in good health.

The chain links TRBV10-1 to TRBJ2-1, with 7 bases that match TRBD1. With V trimmed by 5 bases and J by 10 bases, 5 bases remained unmatched. Germline lookup yields CDR1 WNHNN and CDR2 SYGVQD (reference sequence). The CDR3 loop spans 12 amino acids. CDR3 protein: CASSKQGSEQFF. The CDR3 nucleotides are TGCGCCAGCAGTAAACAGGGGAGCGAGCAGTTCTTC.

The chain recombines TRBV12-3 or TRBV12-4 with TRBJ1-2; a weak D match, TRBD1 (5 bases). This CDR3 region has 12 residues. The germline V and J ends were trimmed by 0 bases and 8 bases, with 7 bases remaining between them. The CDR3 region has the DNA TGTGCCAGCAGTTTAGCAGGGGTGGGCTACACCTTC. Amino acids: CASSLAGVGYTF.

V usage is TRBV19 and J usage is TRBJ2-2, with D perhaps matching TRBD1 or TRBD2 (5 bases each). V was clipped by 3 bases and J by 6 bases, with 8 bases between them. Per germline, CDR1 LNHDA and CDR2 SQIVND (reference sequence). This CDR3 comprises 13 residues. CDR3 sequence: CASSMLGAGELFF. CDR3 DNA: TGTGCCAGTAGTATGTTGGGGGCCGGGGAGCTGTTTTTT.

The chain links TRBV3-1 (or the pseudogene TRBV3-2) to TRBJ1-3; D is unresolved. CDR3 length: 14 residues. V was cut by 2 bases and J by 4 bases, with 9 bases left in between. Germline CDR1 LGHDT, CDR2 YNNKEL (reference sequence). CDR3 nucleotide sequence: TGTGCCAGCAGCCAACATCTAGACGGAAACACCATATATTTT. Its protein product is CASSQHLDGNTIYF.

J is TRBJ2-1 and V is TRBV7-9; D is uncertain. V was trimmed by 2 bases and J by 10 bases, leaving 6 bases between them. The CDR3 is made up of 11 amino acids. Germline V gene data show CDR1 as SEHNR and CDR2 as FQNEAQ (reference sequence). The CDR3 sequence is CASSLRMEQFF. The CDR3 region has the DNA TGTGCCAGCAGCTTAAGAATGGAGCAGTTCTTC.

A remark on this clone: The same CDR3 also results from other DNA sequences found in this sample. The chain links TRBV18 to TRBJ1-1; tentatively, D is TRBD1 (5 bases). V dropped 3 bases and J dropped 1 base, with 9 bases sitting between them. This CDR3 comprises 14 residues. Germline-derived CDR1 and CDR2 are KGHSH and LQKENI. As DNA, the CDR3 is TGTGCCAGCTCACCTCGGGGGAGGAACACTGAAGCTTTCTTT. This gives the protein CASSPRGRNTEAFF.

This clone appeared once. This chain uses TRBV7-2 with TRBJ1-4, with D possibly being TRBD1 (6 bases). Germline values: CDR1 SGHTA, CDR2 FQGNSA. Trimming removed 0 bases from V and 8 bases from J, with 19 bases in between. CDR3 length: 17 amino acids. CDR3 nucleotide sequence: TGTGCCAGCAGCTTAGCAGGGGGGGGCTTCGTTGGCGAAAAACTGTTTTTT. As protein: CASSLAGGGFVGEKLFF.

This clone occurred a few times. CDR3 bases: TGTGCCAGCAGCCAGGGGGGGACAGGGGAACAGCCCCAGCATTTT. This codes for CASSQGGTGEQPQHF. The J gene is TRBJ1-5, the V gene TRBV4-2, with 10 bases identical to TRBD1. This CDR3 is 15 amino acids long. Germline CDR1 and CDR2: LGHNA and YNFKEQ. The junction had 6 bases not matched to a gene; V was cut back by 3 bases and J by 7 bases.

The rearrangement links TRBV6-6 to TRBJ1-1, with 8 bases identical to TRBD1. Losses at the gene ends were 5 bases for V and 6 bases for J; bases not matched to a gene: 8. CDR1 is MNHNY, CDR2 SVGAGI, per germline (reference sequence). This CDR3 is 14 amino acids long. Here the CDR3 DNA reads TGTGCCAGCAGTACAGGGACAGGTGGCCCTGAAGCTTTCTTT. Residues: CASSTGTGGPEAFF.

This clone was found a few times. The chain employs TRBV14 and TRBJ2-7; D not resolved. CDR1 is SGHDN, CDR2 FVKESK, per germline. CDR3 size: 16 residues. Trimming left V 4 bases short and J 4 bases short, with 20 bases between. In DNA, the CDR3 is TGTGCCAGCAGCCCCTTTAGGGCAGGCGGATTATACGAGCAGTACTTC. The encoded protein is CASSPFRAGGLYEQYF. Variable domain in full (rest from reference TRBV14 and TRBJ2-7): EAGVTQFPSHSVIEKGQTVTLRCDPISGHDNLYWYRRVMGKEIKFLLHFVKESKQDESGMPNNRFLAERTGGTYSTLKVQPAELEDSGVYFCASSPFRAGGLYEQYFGPGTRLTVT.

This chain connects TRBV4-3 to TRBJ1-4; D unclear. Trimming pared 0 bases from V and 7 bases from J, leaving 12 bases between. The germline gives CDR1 LGHNA, CDR2 YSLEER. The CDR3 sequence is 15 residues long. Written as DNA, the CDR3 is TGCGCCAGCAGCCAAGAGTGGGTAGTTCCTGAAAAACTGTTTTTT. It encodes CASSQEWVVPEKLFF.

This chain uses TRBV5-1 with TRBJ2-7; D possibly corresponds to TRBD2 (6 bases). Germline CDR1 and CDR2: SGHRS and YFSETQ. V was shortened by 0 bases and J by 3 bases, with 13 bases between the two germline ends. CDR3 length: 15 amino acids. The CDR3 region is CASSLEGGVNYEQYF. CDR3 DNA sequence: TGCGCCAGCAGCTTGGAAGGCGGGGTGAACTACGAGCAGTACTTC.

The J gene is TRBJ2-5, the V gene TRBV5-4; possible D gene TRBD2, 6 bases. Trimming left V 3 bases short and J 4 bases short, with 25 bases between. Germline V lookup: CDR1 SGHNT, CDR2 YYREEE (reference sequence). This CDR3 comprises 18 residues. In DNA form, the CDR3 reads TGTGCCAGCAGCTCATGGGGGGTCAGGGAAGGGTCTGGAGAGACCCAGTACTTC. Its translation is CASSSWGVREGSGETQYF.

The gene calls are TRBV3-1 (or the pseudogene TRBV3-2) and TRBJ2-5; D gene unclear. The germline V gene encodes CDR1 LGHDT and CDR2 YNNKEL (reference sequence). Trimming removed 0 bases at V and 7 bases at J, with 15 bases between. This CDR3 region has 15 residues. The CDR3 sequence is CASSQEASSQTTQYF. CDR3 nucleotides: TGTGCCAGCAGCCAAGAGGCCTCTAGTCAAACGACCCAGTACTTC.

This rearrangement joins TRBV19 to TRBJ2-7; TRBD2 aligns across 11 bases. The CDR3 is 14 amino acids. Germline CDR1 and CDR2: LNHDA and SQIVND (reference sequence). The junction had 4 bases not matched to a gene; V was cut back by 8 bases and J by 1 base. In nucleotides, the CDR3 is TGTGCCAGTTCAACTAGCGGGGGTTCCTACGAGCAGTACTTC. This translates into CASSTSGGSYEQYF.

The chain combines TRBV11-2 with TRBJ2-3, with 11 bases that match TRBD1. This CDR3 is 18 amino acids long. The germline V gene has CDR1 SGHAT and CDR2 FQNNGV. V was pared by 5 bases and J by 2 bases, with 12 bases of the junction left unmatched. The CDR3 DNA follows: TGTGCCAGCAGCACAGGACAGGGGGCCTTAGCAAACACAGATACGCAGTATTTT. It yields the protein CASSTGQGALANTDTQYF. The full variable domain, its missing parts supplied by reference TRBV11-2 and TRBJ2-3, is EAGVAQSPRYKIIEKRQSVAFWCNPISGHATLYWYQQILGQGPKLLIQFQNNGVVDDSQLPKDRFSAERLKGVDSTLKIQPAKLEDSAVYLCASSTGQGALANTDTQYFGPGTRLTVL.

This clone was counted only a few times. This rearrangement joins TRBV2 to TRBJ2-7; 9 bases fit TRBD1. With V trimmed by 6 bases and J by 9 bases, 12 bases remained unmatched. CDR3 length equals 14 residues. Germline assignment: CDR1 SNHLY and CDR2 FYNNEI. CDR3 residues: CASSAPLDRGTQYF. As DNA, the CDR3 is TGTGCCAGCAGCGCCCCCCTGGACAGGGGAACGCAGTACTTC.

J is TRBJ1-1 and V is TRBV5-6; D may be TRBD1 (6 bases). The length of the CDR3 is 16 residues. V was trimmed by 0 bases and J by 0 bases, leaving 12 bases between them. The germline V gene has CDR1 SGHDT and CDR2 YYEEEE. The CDR3, as DNA: TGTGCCAGCAGCTTGGGTGTTGGGACATTGAACACTGAAGCTTTCTTT. It specifies CASSLGVGTLNTEAFF.

The chain uses TRBV19 and TRBJ2-7; 11 bases agree with TRBD1. Per germline, CDR1 LNHDA and CDR2 SQIVND (reference sequence). The CDR3 has 14 amino acids. Trimming at V came to 3 bases and at J to 6 bases, leaving 4 bases not matched to a gene. The CDR3 bases are TGTGCCAGTAGTATTGGACAGGGGGCTGGCGAGCAGTACTTC. Translating gives CASSIGQGAGEQYF.

This chain links TRBV30 with TRBJ2-2; D may be TRBD2 (7 bases). Trimming pared 0 bases from V and 4 bases from J, leaving 21 bases between. CDR3 length: 18 amino acids. Germline lookup yields CDR1 GTSNPN and CDR2 SVGIG (reference sequence). CDR3 nucleotide sequence: TGTGCCTGGAGTGTCGGGGGCCGCGGGGGCCTATTCACCGGGGAGCTGTTTTTT. Amino acid sequence: CAWSVGGRGGLFTGELFF.

This chain uses TRBV19 with TRBJ2-3, with 8 bases aligning to TRBD1. The J segment lost 5 bases and the V segment lost 3 bases, leaving 4 bases of the junction unmatched. This CDR3 has 14 amino acids. CDR1 and CDR2 (germline): LNHDA, SQIVND (reference sequence). CDR3 protein: CASSMDRDRDTQYF. CDR3 bases: TGTGCCAGTAGTATGGACAGGGACCGAGATACGCAGTATTTT.

The J gene is TRBJ1-1, the V gene TRBV11-3, with 7 positions matching TRBD1. V gave up 5 bases and J gave up 10 bases; unmatched junction bases: 10. Germline-derived CDR1 and CDR2 are SGHNT and YENEEA. The CDR3 runs to 13 residues. The CDR3 DNA reads as TGTGCCAGCAGCCTGGACAGGAATACTCGAGCTTTCTTT. It is translated as CASSLDRNTRAFF.

The chain employs TRBV7-6 and TRBJ2-7, with D tentatively TRBD1 (5 bases). Germline assignment: CDR1 SGHVS and CDR2 FNYEAQ. CDR3 length: 14 residues. V gave up 2 bases and J gave up 7 bases, with 15 bases separating them. The CDR3 DNA follows: TGTGCCAGCAGCTTACAAGTCTGGGGCTCGGAGCAGTACTTC. It yields the protein CASSLQVWGSEQYF.

The V gene is TRBV7-6, the J gene TRBJ2-7, with TRBD2 identical over 10 bases. This CDR3 is 14 amino acids long. From germline, CDR1 is SGHVS and CDR2 FNYEAQ. The V segment lost 4 bases and the J segment 4 bases; nucleotides outside the gene matches: 4. This chain's CDR3 is CASSSGLARYEQYF. The CDR3 DNA reads as TGTGCCAGCAGCTCGGGACTAGCGCGGTACGAGCAGTACTTC.

The chain recombines TRBV19 with TRBJ1-5, with 8 bases lining up with TRBD1. V lost 1 base and J lost 14; bases outside the gene matches: 7. Germline V gives CDR1 LNHDA, CDR2 SQIVND (reference sequence). The CDR3 runs to 13 residues. This CDR3 is CASSIGGTGLEHF. DNA for the CDR3: TGTGCCAGTAGTATAGGAGGGACAGGACTAGAGCATTTT.

This clone is classed as medium-sized. The chain carries TRBV6-5 and TRBJ1-2; D ambiguous. Per germline, CDR1 MNHEY and CDR2 SVGAGI. Trimming took off 5 bases at V and 0 bases at J, with 4 bases between the two ends. The CDR3 runs 12 residues. The CDR3 loop is CASSPANYGYTF. In DNA, the CDR3 is TGTGCCAGCAGTCCCGCTAACTATGGCTACACCTTC.

As to this clone: The sample contains more than one DNA sequence encoding this CDR3. The genes are TRBV28 and TRBJ1-2; 7 bases align to TRBD1. Germline CDR1 MDHEN, CDR2 SYDVKM. V dropped 6 bases and J dropped 4; count of bases not matched to a gene: 8. The CDR3 has 14 amino acids. This CDR3 is CASSPGGWGYGYTF. The CDR3 DNA sequence: TGTGCCAGCAGCCCAGGGGGTTGGGGCTATGGCTACACCTTC.

This clone showed up just once. The chain couples TRBV28 to TRBJ2-1; either TRBD1 or TRBD2 may supply D (6 bases each). The germline V gene encodes CDR1 MDHEN and CDR2 SYDVKM. The CDR3 sequence is 15 residues long. V dropped 5 bases and J dropped 8 bases, with 19 bases sitting between them. The CDR3 nucleotides are TGTGCCAGCAGTCCACAAAAACCTAGGGGGGATGAGCAGTTCTTC. It specifies CASSPQKPRGDEQFF.

The chain carries TRBV27 and TRBJ1-6; the D is unclear. The germline V gene encodes CDR1 MNHEY and CDR2 SMNVEV (reference sequence). Trimming shortened V by 5 bases and J by 7 bases, and 9 bases separated the two germline ends. The length of the CDR3 is 13 residues. CDR3 sequence: CASSPHRNSPLHF. The CDR3, as DNA: TGTGCCAGCAGTCCTCATCGAAATTCACCCCTCCACTTT.

This clone was seen a handful of times. The chain combines TRBV5-1 with TRBJ1-2; a possible D gene is TRBD1 (6 bases). The CDR3 is made up of 15 amino acids. Trimming left V 3 bases short and J 10 bases short, with 22 bases between. The germline V gene encodes CDR1 SGHRS and CDR2 YFSETQ. The CDR3, as DNA: TGCGCCAGCAGCTCATCCCAGGGACACCATGAGTCCTACACCTTC. Its translation is CASSSSQGHHESYTF.

The V gene is TRBV7-2, the J gene TRBJ2-6, with TRBD2 matching 8 bases. Trimming at V came to 4 bases and at J to 2 bases, leaving 7 bases not matched to a gene. This CDR3 comprises 17 residues. Germline CDR1 is SGHTA and CDR2 is FQGNSA. The CDR3 protein is CASSSAGVVAGANVLTF. The CDR3 region has the DNA TGTGCCAGCAGCTCAGCGGGGGTCGTAGCTGGGGCCAACGTCCTGACTTTC.